This T cell receptor beta chain was recovered during a study of shared clonotypes between healthy human individuals. Whole-study findings and limits: Estimated richness was generally greater in naive than memory subsets. Clonotypes shared by all four sorted-subset donors had higher generation probabilities than non-shared clonotypes.

Deep level was the assay's run setting. How the authors handled the data: Filtering differed for immunoSEQ, which gave only junction sequences without quality scores. Assay: immunoSEQ multiplex PCR; the TCRdb copy retains only in-frame clones and omits some. V and J calls and clone size follow that table, whereas D and trimming were derived from the DNA. In the table there are a few hundred thousand clones, 60% to 70% of which are singletons. Germline assignment: CDR1 SGHTA and CDR2 FQGNSA. V lost 6 bases to trimming and J lost 3 bases; unmatched junction nucleotides: 12. CDR3 length equals 16 residues. Comment on this clone: As yet, its antigen is unknown.

This chain connects TRBV7-2 to TRBJ2-3; 7 bases match TRBD2. Sequences were obtained from memory CD4+ T cells sorted from blood. Subset meaning: CD45RA-negative fraction. The TCR sequence derives from a man in his thirties or forties in good health. CDR3: CASRNIAGAGTDTQYF. CDR3 in DNA: TGTGCCAGCAGAAACATCGCGGGAGCAGGAACAGATACGCAGTATTTT.